This TCR beta chain emerged from a study of T cells in women clearing cervical HPV infection. Of note for this clone: Its cognate antigen is unknown. An end of the junction does not agree with germline; a read error may underlie this. The sequence runs out 3 residues before the end of the CDR3; the remainder is reconstructed from the germline J gene.

immunoSEQ multiplex PCR used an average of 1200 ng genomic DNA. Profiled with immunoSEQ multiplex PCR; TCRdb holds only in-frame clones, not every one. Recorded for this sample: tens of thousands of clones. Points from the study as a whole: CIN3+ cases had significantly higher TCR repertoire richness than controls, but evenness did not differ.

Germline V gives CDR1 SQVTM, CDR2 ANQGSEA. The CDR3 is made up of 15 amino acids. Specimen: blood buffy coat. The source is a woman between 18 and 69 years old with a cervical HPV16 infection that either progressed to CIN3+ or cleared (not recorded which). This sequence joins TRBV29-1 and TRBJ2-3; 8 bases agree with TRBD2. The DNA read from the CDR3 is TGCAGCGTTCTCAATCGGGGGGGCAGGGCAGAGACG. Translation: CSVLNRGGRAET. The whole CDR3 sequence reads CSVLNRGGRAETQYF.